This TCR beta chain came from a study of shared clonotypes between healthy human individuals (dated by TCRdb to the early 2020s). Turning to the overall study: The cohort included three men and a couple of women between 18 and 49 years of age. Between about 0.94 and 10 billion PBMCs per donor were obtained by leukapheresis. Per donor, three plates each were used for CD4 naive and CD4 memory, two for CD8 naive, and one for CD8 memory. Blood TCR repertoires of about five healthy adults were deeply sequenced to estimate repertoire size and the extent of clonotype sharing between individuals. To increase sequencing depth and limit assay-specific biases, TCR repertoire library preparation and sequencing were carried out by different laboratories using diverse techniques.

The CDR3, cysteine through phenylalanine, is 14 amino acids long. This entry keeps only the CDR3 DNA: 42 bases, framed from base 1. Taken from the germline V gene, the CDR1 and CDR2 loops are SGHRS and YFSETQ. Donors were healthy HIV-negative adults with no recently reported acute infections or vaccinations. Every donor was a Caucasian adult residing in Nashville, Tennessee, USA. CD8 memory samples combined magnetically selected CD45RO+ cells with CCR7-negative CD45RA+ effector memory (TemRA) cells. Blood was collected by leukapheresis, and PBMCs were isolated by Ficoll-Histopaque density gradient centrifugation and then cryopreserved in liquid nitrogen vapor phase. Analytical flow cytometry was used to check the purity and quantity of each magnetically sorted T cell population. Genomic DNA was isolated from every sorted fraction and measured by UV absorbance on a Nanodrop 2000c. TCR CDR3 regions were amplified from genomic DNA by multiplex PCR using the deep immunoSEQ assay. For each cell subset, the extracted genomic DNA was distributed evenly across all wells of several immunoSEQ 96-well plates, and each plate served as one replicate. For sorted subsets, each replicate PCR was loaded with approximately 200 ng genomic DNA, equivalent to about 30,000 T cell genomes. Purified libraries were quantified with a Qubit 3.0 fluorometer, sized on a Bioanalyzer 2100, and re-quantified with the KAPA Library Quantification kit. Every immunoSEQ 96-well plate was sequenced on a dedicated single-read 150-cycle Illumina NextSeq 550 flow cell. The original methods were these. Because the immunoSEQ output held only junctional sequences and lacked quality scores, the filtering could not match the filtering applied to full-length reads. Sequences were annotated with PyIR, a Python wrapper for IgBLAST v1.9, using IMGT germline references to assign V/J genes and CDR3. Any read was removed if the V/J assignment was weak (E-value above 1e-6), the CDR3 was missing, or the read contained stop codons, out-of-frame junctions, or ambiguous translated residues. V3J clonotypes were defined as sequences sharing the same inferred V gene, J gene, and CDR3 amino acid sequence. Percentage overlap between repertoires was calculated by dividing the number of shared unique clonotypes by the size of the smaller repertoire. RTK rarefaction, the Chao1 estimator, and Recon v2.1 estimates of unobserved clonotypes were used to assess repertoire richness. For all TCRbeta clonotypes obtained by the gDNA method from a few donors, generation probabilities were computed with OLGA. TCRdb provides this immuneACCESS table in a form limited to in-frame rearrangements. Some clones are lacking; in checked studies, under half of them reflect an unresolved V gene, and why the rest are absent is not known. The DNA was the basis for D and trimming; V, J and clone size are from that table. The sample includes 95,000 to 120,000 clones, with around 68% observed a single time. In total, the top ten clones hold almost 25% of the sample.

On the study overall, not on this receptor specifically: The small number of donors limited the genetic and exposure-history diversity represented. Estimated clonotype richness was generally larger for naive than for memory subsets. When several donors were compared, the shared fraction of clonotypes was roughly 4.8% for naive CD4, around 3.6% for naive CD8, 2.3% for memory CD4, and around 0.4% for memory CD8. Based on pairwise subsampling, the degree of clonotype sharing among donors was expected to be affected by sequencing depth. Sampling was restricted to blood, and TCR repertoires in tissue are likely to differ from TCR repertoires in blood. Higher generation probabilities were observed for clonotypes shared by all four sorted-subset donors than for non-shared clonotypes. Rarefaction of sorted-subset datasets indicated incomplete sequencing despite the large sequencing depth.

With respect to this clone: What this receptor recognizes is not known. The record has no base qualities; no much larger clone is one base away.

The rearranged segments are TRBV5-1 and TRBJ2-5, and TRBD2 aligns with 8 junction nucleotides. TRBJ2-7 explains the end of the DNA better; the J call may be wrong. This receptor was identified in a woman aged 25 to 39 in good health. Sequenced material: memory CD8+ T cells sorted from blood. The cell subset or site label on this specimen signifies: CD45RO+ cells pooled with CCR7-negative TemRA cells. At the DNA level, the sequence is TGCGCCAGCAGCCAGACTAGCGAGCCCTACGAGCAGTACTTC. It codes for CASSQTSEPYEQYF.